This TCR beta chain derives from a study of blood T cell repertoires in COVID-19. Study information: COVID-19 samples, acute and convalescent, were from the United States, Italy and Spain. Sources were T cells, B-cell-depleted T cells, or PBMCs; the material itself was cDNA or gDNA.

This CDR3 region has 13 residues. Germline-derived CDR1 and CDR2 are MNHEY and SVGAGI. V dropped 5 bases and J dropped 3 bases, with 8 bases sitting between them. Authors' data handling: Amplified reference gene primers provided the basis for estimating nucleated cell counts. The method was immunoSEQ multiplex PCR; TCRdb's version includes in-frame clones alone and lacks a portion of them. D and trimming were read from the DNA, whereas the V and J calls and clone size are those reported in that table. The table has about 84,000 clones, 70% to 85% seen once; the top ten hold 5% to 6%. The gene calls are TRBV6-5 and TRBJ1-5, with D possibly TRBD1 on 5 matching bases. The clonotype was recovered from a man aged 50 to 60 with active or convalescent COVID-19. The sample comprised peripheral blood. The CDR3 is CASSQGLNQPQHF. The DNA of the CDR3 is TGTGCCAGCAGTCAGGGCCTCAATCAGCCCCAGCATTTT.